The clone carrying this T cell receptor (beta chain) has only one observation. Assay used: immunoSEQ multiplex PCR; TCRdb lists only in-frame clones, some missing. The sample shows 2 million to 2.5 million clones, approximately 90% of them seen only once. Trimming took off 4 bases at V and 10 bases at J, with 13 bases between the two ends. The CDR3 runs 12 residues. Germline V CDR1 and CDR2: SGHNT, YENEEA. This sample is drawn from a study of shared clonotypes between healthy human individuals. Study details: Per donor, CD8 memory used one plate, CD8 naive used two, CD4 memory used three and CD4 naive used three.

This chain joins TRBV11-3 and TRBJ1-1, with TRBD1 as a possible D gene (6 bases). The source material was naive CD4+ T cells from PBMCs. Indicated subset: CD45RA+ positively selected. The receptor was isolated from a man in his late teens or twenties in good health. Some clones in this sample may be carry-over from other donors' samples. DNA for the CDR3: TGTGCCAGCAGCTCATTAGGGGGGACAGCTTTCTTT. Amino acids: CASSSLGGTAFF.